The TCR beta chain described here comes from a study of blood T cell repertoires in COVID-19. Clones were sequenced by immunoSEQ multiplex PCR, and TCRdb holds only the in-frame ones, with some missing. Of around 170,000 clones in the sample, 83% are singletons; the top ten hold roughly 6.1%. Germline-derived CDR1 and CDR2 are SGHKS and YYEKEE (reference sequence). Trimming at V came to 5 bases and at J to 1 base, leaving 6 bases not matched to a gene. The CDR3 runs 16 residues. The chain joins TRBV5-5 to TRBJ2-3, with 11 bases identical to TRBD2. The sequenced material came from peripheral blood. The TCR originated in a middle-aged woman with acute or convalescent COVID-19. The CDR3 loop is CASSYSGGAGTDTQYF. The DNA for the CDR3 is TGTGCCAGCAGTTATAGCGGGGGGGCTGGCACAGATACGCAGTATTTT.